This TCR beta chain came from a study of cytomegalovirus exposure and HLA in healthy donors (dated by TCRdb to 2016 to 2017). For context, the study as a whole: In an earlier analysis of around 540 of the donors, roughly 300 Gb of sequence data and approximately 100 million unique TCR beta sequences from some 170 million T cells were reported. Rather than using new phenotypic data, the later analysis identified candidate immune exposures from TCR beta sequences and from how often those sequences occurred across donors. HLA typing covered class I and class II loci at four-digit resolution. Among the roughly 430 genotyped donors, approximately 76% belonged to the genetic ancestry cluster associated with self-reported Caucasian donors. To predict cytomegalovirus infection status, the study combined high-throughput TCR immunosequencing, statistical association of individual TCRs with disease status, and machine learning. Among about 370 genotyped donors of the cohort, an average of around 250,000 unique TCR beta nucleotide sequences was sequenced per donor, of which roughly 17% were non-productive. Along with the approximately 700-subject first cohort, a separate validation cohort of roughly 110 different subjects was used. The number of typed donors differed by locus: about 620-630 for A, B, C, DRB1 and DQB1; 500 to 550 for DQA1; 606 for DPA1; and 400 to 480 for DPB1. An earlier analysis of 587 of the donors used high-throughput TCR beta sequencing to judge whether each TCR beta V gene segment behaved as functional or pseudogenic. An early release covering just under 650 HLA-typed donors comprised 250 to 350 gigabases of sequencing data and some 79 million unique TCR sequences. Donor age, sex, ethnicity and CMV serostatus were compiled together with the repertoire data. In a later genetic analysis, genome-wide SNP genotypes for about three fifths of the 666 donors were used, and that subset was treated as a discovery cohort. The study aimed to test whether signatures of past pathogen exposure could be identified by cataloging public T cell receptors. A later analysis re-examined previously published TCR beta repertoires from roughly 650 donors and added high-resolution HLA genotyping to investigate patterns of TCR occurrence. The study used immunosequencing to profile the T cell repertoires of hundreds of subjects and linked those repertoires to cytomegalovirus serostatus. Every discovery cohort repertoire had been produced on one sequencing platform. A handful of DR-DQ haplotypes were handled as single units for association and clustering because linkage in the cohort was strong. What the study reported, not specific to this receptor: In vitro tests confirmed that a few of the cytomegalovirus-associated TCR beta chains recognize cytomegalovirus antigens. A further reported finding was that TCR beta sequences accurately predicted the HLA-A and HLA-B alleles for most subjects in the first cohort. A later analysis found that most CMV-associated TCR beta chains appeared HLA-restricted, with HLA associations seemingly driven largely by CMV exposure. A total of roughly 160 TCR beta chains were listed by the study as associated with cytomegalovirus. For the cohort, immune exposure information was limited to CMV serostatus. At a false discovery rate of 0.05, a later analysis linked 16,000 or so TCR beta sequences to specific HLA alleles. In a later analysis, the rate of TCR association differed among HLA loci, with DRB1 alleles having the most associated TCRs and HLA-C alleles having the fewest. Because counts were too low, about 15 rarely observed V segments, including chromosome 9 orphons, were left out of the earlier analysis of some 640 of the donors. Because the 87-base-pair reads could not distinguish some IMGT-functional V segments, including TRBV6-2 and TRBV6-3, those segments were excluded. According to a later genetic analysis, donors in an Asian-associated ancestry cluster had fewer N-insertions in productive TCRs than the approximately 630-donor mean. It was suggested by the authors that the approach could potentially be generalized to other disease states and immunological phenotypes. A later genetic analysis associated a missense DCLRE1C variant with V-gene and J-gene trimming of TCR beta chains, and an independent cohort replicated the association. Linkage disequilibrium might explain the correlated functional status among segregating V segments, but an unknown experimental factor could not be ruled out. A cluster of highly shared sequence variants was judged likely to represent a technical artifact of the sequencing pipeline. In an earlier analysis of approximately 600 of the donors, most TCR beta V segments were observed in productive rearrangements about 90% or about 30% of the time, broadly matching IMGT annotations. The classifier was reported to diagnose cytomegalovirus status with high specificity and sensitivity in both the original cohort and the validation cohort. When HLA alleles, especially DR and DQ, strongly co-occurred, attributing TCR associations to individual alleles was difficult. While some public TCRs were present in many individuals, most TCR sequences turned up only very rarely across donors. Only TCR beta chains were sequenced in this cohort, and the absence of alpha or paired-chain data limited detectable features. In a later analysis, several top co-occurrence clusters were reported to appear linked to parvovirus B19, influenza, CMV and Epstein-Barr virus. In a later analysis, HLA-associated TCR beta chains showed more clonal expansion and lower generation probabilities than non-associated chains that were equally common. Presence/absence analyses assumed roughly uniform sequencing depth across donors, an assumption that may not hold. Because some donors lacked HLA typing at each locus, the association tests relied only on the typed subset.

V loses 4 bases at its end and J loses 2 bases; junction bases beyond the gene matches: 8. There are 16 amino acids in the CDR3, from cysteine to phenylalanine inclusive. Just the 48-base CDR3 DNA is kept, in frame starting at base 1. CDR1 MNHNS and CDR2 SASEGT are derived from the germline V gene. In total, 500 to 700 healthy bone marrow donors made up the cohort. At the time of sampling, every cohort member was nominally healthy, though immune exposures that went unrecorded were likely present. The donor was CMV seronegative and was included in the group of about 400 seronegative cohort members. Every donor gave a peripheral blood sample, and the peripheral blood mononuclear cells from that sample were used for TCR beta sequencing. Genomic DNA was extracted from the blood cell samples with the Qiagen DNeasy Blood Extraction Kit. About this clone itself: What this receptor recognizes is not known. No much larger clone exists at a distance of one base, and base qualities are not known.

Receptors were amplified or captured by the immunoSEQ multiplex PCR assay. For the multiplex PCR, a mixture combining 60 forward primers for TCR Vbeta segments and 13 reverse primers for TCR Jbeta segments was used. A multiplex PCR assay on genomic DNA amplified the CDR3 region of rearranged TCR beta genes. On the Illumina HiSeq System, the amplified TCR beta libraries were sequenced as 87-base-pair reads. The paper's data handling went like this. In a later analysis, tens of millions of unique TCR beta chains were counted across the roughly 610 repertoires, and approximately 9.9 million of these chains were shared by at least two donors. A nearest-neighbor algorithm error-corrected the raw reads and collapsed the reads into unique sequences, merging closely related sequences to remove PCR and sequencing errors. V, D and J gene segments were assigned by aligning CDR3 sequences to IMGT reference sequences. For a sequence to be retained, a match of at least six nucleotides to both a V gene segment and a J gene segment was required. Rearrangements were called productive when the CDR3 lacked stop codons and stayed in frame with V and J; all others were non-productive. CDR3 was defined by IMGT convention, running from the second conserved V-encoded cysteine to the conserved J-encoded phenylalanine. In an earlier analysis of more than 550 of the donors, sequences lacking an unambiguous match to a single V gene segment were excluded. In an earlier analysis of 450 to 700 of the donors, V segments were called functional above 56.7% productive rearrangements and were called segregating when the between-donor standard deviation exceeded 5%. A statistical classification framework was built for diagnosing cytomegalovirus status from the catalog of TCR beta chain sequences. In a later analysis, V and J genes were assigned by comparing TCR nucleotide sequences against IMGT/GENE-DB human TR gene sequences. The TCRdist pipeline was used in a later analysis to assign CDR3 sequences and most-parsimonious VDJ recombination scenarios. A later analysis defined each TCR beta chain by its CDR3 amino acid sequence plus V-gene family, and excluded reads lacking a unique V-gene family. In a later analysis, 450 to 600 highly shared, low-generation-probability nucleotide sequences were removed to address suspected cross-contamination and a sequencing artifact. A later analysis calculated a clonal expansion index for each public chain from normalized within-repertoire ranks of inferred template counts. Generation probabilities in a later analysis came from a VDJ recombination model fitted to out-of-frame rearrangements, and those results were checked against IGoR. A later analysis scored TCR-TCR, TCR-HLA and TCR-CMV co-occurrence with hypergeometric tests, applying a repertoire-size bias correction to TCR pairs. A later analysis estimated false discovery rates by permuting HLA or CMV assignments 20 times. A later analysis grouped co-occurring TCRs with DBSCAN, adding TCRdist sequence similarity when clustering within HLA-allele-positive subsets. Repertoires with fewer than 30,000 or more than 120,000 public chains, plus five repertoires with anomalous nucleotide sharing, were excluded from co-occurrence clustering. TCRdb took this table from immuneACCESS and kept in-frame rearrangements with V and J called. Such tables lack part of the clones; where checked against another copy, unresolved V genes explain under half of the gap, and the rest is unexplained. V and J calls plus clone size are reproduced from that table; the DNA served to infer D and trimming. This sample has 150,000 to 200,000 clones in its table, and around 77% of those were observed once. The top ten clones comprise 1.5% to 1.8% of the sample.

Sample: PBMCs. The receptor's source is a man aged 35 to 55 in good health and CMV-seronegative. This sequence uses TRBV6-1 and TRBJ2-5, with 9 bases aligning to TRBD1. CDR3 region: CASSGRQQGAQETQYF. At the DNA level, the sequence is TGTGCCAGCAGTGGACGGCAACAGGGGGCGCAAGAGACCCAGTACTTC.